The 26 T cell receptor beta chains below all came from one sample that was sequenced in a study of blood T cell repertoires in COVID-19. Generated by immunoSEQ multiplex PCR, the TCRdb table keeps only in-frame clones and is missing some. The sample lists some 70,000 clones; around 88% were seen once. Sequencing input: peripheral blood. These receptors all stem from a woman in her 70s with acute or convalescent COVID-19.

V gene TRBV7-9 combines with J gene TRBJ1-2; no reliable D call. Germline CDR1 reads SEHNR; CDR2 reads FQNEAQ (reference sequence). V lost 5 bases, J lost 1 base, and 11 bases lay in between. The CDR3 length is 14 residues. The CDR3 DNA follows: TGTGCCAGCAGCCCCCGGGAGGGTAACTATGGCTACACCTTC. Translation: CASSPREGNYGYTF.

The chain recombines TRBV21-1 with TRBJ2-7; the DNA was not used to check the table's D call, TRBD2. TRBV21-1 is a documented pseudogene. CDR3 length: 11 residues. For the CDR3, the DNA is TGTGCCAGCAGCAGAGGAAGCGAGCAGTACTTC. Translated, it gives CASSRGSEQYF.

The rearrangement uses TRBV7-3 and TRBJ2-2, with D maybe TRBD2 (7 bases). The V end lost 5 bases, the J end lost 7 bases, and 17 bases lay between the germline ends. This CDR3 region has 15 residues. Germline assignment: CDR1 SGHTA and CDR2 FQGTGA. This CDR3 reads CASSEVGGRGGELFF. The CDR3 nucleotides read TGTGCCAGCAGCGAGGTCGGGGGGCGCGGCGGGGAGCTGTTTTTT.

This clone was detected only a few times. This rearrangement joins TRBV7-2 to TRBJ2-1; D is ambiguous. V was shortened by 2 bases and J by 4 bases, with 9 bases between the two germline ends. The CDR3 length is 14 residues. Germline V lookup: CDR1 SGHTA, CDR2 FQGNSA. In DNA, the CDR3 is TGTGCCAGCAGCTTAAACAGACCATACAATGAGCAGTTCTTC. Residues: CASSLNRPYNEQFF.

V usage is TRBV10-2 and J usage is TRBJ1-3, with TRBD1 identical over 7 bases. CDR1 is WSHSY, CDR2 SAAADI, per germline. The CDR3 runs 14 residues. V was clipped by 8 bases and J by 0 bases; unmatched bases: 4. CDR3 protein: CASDTGDSGNTIYF. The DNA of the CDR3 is TGCGCCAGCGACACAGGGGACTCTGGAAACACCATATATTTT.

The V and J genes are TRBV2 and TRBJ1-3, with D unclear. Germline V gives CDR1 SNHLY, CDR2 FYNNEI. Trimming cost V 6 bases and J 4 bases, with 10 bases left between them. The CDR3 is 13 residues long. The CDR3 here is CASRQVSGNTIYF. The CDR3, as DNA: TGTGCCAGCAGGCAGGTGTCGGGAAACACCATATATTTT.

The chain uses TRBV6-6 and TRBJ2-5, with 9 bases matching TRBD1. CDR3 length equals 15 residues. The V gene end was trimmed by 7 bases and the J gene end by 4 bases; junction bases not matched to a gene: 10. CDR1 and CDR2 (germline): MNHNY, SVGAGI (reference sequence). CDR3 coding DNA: TGTGCCAGCACCACCGGACAGGGGATTCGAGAGACCCAGTACTTC. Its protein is CASTTGQGIRETQYF.

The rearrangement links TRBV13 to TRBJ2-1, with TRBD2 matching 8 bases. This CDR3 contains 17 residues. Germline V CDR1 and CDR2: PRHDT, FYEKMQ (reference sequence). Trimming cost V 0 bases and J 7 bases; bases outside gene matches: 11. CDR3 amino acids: CASSLGSGLAGGNEQFF. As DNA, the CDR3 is TGTGCCAGCAGCTTAGGCTCCGGACTAGCAGGAGGGAATGAGCAGTTCTTC.

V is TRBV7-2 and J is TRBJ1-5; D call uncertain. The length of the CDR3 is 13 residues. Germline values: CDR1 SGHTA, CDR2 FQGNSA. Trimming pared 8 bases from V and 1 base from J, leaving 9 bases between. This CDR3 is CASAGRSNQPQHF. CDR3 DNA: TGTGCCAGCGCCGGGAGGAGCAATCAGCCCCAGCATTTT.

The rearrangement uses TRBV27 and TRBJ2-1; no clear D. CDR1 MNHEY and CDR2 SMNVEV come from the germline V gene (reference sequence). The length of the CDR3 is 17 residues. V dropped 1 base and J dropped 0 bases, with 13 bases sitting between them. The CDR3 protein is CASSLLGSVPSYNEQFF. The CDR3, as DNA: TGTGCCAGCAGTTTATTAGGAAGCGTCCCCTCCTACAATGAGCAGTTCTTC.

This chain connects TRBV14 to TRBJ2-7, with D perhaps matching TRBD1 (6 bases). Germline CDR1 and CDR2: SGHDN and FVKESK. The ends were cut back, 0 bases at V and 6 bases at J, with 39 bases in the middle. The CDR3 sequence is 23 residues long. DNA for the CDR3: TGTGCCAGCAGCCAAGAAGGCCCGGGTTGCGACAGGCCCCGCGTGAGGTTATGCGGCGAGCAGTACTTC. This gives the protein CASSQEGPGCDRPRVRLCGEQYF.

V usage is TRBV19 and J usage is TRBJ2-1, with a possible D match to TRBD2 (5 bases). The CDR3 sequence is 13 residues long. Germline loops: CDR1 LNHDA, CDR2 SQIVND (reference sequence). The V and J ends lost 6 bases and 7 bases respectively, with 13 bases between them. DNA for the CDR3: TGTGCCAGTAGCCCGGACTTTTCGAATGAGCAGTTCTTC. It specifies CASSPDFSNEQFF.

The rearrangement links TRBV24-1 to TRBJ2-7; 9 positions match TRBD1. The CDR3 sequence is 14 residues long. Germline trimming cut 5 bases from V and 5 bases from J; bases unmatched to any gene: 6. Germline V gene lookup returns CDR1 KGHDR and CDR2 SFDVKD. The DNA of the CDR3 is TGTGCCACCAGTGTGGGACAGGGAGTCGACGAGCAGTACTTC. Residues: CATSVGQGVDEQYF.

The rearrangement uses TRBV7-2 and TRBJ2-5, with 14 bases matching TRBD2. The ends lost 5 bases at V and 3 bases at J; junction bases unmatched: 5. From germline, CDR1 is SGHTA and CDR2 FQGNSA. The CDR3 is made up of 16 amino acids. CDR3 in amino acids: CASSRKGLAGEETQYF. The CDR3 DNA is TGTGCCAGCAGCCGGAAGGGACTAGCGGGAGAAGAGACCCAGTACTTC.

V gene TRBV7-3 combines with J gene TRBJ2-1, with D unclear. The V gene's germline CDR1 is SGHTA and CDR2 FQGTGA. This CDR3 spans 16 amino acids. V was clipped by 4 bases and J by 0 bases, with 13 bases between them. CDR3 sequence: CASSSTPFLSYNEQFF. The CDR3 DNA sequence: TGTGCCAGCAGCTCTACCCCTTTCCTCTCCTACAATGAGCAGTTCTTC. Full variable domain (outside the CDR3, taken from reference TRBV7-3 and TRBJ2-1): GAGVSQTPSNKVTEKGKYVELRCDPISGHTALYWYRQSLGQGPEFLIYFQGTGAADDSGLPNDRFFAVRPEGSVSTLKIQRTERGDSAVYLCASSSTPFLSYNEQFFGPGTRLTVL.

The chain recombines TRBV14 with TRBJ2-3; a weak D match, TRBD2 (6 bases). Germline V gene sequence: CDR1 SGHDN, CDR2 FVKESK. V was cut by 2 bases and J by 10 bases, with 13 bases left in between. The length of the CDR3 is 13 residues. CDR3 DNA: TGTGCCAGCAGCCAACTACTAGCCGACCCGCAGTATTTT. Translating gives CASSQLLADPQYF.

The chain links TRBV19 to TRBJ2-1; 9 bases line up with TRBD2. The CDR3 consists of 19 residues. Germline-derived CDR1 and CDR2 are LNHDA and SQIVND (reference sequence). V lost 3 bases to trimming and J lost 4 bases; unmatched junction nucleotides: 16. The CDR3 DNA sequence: TGTGCCAGTAGTATTCGGGAAACGGCGAGCGGGAGGCTTTACAATGAGCAGTTCTTC. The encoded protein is CASSIRETASGRLYNEQFF.

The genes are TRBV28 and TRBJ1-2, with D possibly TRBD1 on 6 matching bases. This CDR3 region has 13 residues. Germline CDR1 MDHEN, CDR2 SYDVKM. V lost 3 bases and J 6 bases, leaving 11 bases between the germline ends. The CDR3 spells CASSLGGGDGYTF. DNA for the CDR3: TGTGCCAGCAGTTTGGGAGGGGGTGATGGCTACACCTTC.

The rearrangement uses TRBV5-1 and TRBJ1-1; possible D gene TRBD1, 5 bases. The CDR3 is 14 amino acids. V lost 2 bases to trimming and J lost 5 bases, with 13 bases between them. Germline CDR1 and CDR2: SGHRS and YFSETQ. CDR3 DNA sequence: TGCGCCAGCAGCTTCATTAGTGGGGGGACTGAAGCTTTCTTT. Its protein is CASSFISGGTEAFF.

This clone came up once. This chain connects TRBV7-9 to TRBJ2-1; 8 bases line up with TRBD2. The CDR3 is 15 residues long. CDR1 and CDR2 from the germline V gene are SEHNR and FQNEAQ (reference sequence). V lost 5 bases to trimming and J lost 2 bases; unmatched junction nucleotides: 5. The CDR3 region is CASSPSGGAYNEQFF. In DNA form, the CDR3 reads TGTGCCAGCAGCCCCAGCGGGGGAGCCTACAATGAGCAGTTCTTC.

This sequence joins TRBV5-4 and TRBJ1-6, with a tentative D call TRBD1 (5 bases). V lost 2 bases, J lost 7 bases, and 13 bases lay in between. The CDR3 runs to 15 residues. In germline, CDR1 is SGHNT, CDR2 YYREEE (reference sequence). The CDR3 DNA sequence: TGTGCCAGCAGCTTCCCGGGGGTCGGGAATTCACCCCTCCACTTT. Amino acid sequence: CASSFPGVGNSPLHF.

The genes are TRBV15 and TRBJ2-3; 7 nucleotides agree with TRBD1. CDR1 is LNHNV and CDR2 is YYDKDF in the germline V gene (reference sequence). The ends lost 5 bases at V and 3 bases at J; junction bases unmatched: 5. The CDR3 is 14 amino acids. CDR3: CATSSTTGTDTQYF. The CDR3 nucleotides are TGTGCCACCAGCTCAACGACAGGGACAGATACGCAGTATTTT.

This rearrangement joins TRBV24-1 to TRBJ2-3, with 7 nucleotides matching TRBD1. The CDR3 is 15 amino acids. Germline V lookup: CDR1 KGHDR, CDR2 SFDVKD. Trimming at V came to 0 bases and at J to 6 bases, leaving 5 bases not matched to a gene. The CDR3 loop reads CATSDLTEQGDTQYF. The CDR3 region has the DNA TGTGCCACCAGTGATTTGACCGAACAGGGGGATACGCAGTATTTT.

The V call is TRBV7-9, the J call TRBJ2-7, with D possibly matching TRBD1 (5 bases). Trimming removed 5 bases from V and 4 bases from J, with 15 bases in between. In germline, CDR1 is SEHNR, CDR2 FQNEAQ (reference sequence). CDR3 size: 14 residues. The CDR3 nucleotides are TGTGCCAGCAGCCCTGCCACAGGAGAGTACGAGCAGTACTTC. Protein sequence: CASSPATGEYEQYF.

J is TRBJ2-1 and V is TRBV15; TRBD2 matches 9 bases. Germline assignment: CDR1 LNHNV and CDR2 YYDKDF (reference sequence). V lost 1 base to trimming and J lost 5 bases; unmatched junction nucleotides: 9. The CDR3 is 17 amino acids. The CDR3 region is CATSRVVVAGVHNEQFF. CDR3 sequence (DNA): TGTGCCACCAGCAGAGTGGTAGTAGCGGGGGTACACAATGAGCAGTTCTTC. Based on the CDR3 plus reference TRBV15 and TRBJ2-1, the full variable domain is DAMVIQNPRYQVTQFGKPVTLSCSQTLNHNVMYWYQQKSSQAPKLLFHYYDKDFNNEADTPDNFQSRRPNTSFCFLDIRSPGLGDTAMYLCATSRVVVAGVHNEQFFGPGTRLTVL.

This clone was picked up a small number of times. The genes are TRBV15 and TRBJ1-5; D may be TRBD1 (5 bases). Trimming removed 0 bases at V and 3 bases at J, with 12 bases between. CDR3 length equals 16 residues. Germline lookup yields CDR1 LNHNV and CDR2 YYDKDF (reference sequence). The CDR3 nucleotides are TGTGCCACCAGCAGAGAAAAAGGGGCATTCAATCAGCCCCAGCATTTT. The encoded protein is CATSREKGAFNQPQHF.